Listed here are 21 T cell receptor beta chains from one sample, sequenced in a study of shared clonotypes between healthy human individuals. The repertoire was sequenced with immunoSEQ multiplex PCR; TCRdb's copy has only in-frame clones and lacks some. The profile shows more than 600,000 clones, 90% to 95% of them singletons. The naive CD8 fraction comprised CD45RO-negative cells positively selected for CCR7 and excluded terminally differentiated effector memory CD45RA+ cells. The sequenced material came from naive CD8+ T cells sorted from blood. Receptors were obtained from a man under 40 in good health.

The rearrangement uses TRBV4-1 and TRBJ2-7; 7 bases line up with TRBD2. This CDR3 is 15 amino acids long. Germline assignment: CDR1 MGHRA and CDR2 YSYEKL. Losses at the gene ends were 1 base for V and 0 bases for J; bases not matched to a gene: 3. The CDR3 here is CASSQGTRSSYEQYF. CDR3 bases: TGCGCCAGCAGCCAAGGGACTAGGAGCTCCTACGAGCAGTACTTC.

The chain links TRBV13 to TRBJ2-7; D not resolved. With 3 bases removed from V and 3 bases from J, the gap between germline ends came to 15 bases. This CDR3 has 15 residues. In germline, CDR1 is PRHDT, CDR2 FYEKMQ (reference sequence). The CDR3 spells CASSFSGPNDYEQYF. In DNA, the CDR3 is TGTGCCAGCAGCTTTTCCGGGCCTAACGACTACGAGCAGTACTTC.

The J gene is TRBJ1-1, the V gene TRBV6-1; TRBD1 matches 9 bases. The junction had 12 bases not matched to a gene; V was cut back by 3 bases and J by 4 bases. Germline CDR1 reads MNHNS; CDR2 reads SASEGT. CDR3 length equals 17 residues. This CDR3 is CASSDFPDRGRGTEAFF. DNA of the CDR3: TGTGCCAGCAGTGATTTCCCGGACAGGGGTAGGGGCACTGAAGCTTTCTTT.

V usage is TRBV5-6 and J usage is TRBJ2-4, with D tentatively TRBD2 (5 bases). V lost 5 bases and J lost 6, with 6 bases in between. The CDR3 consists of 11 residues. The germline V gene has CDR1 SGHDT and CDR2 YYEEEE. CDR3 sequence: CASRLGNIQYF. CDR3 DNA: TGTGCCAGCAGACTAGGAAACATTCAGTACTTC.

This chain joins TRBV4-3 and TRBJ1-2; the D gene is possibly TRBD1 (5 bases). Germline CDR1 LGHNA, CDR2 YSLEER. The CDR3 length is 15 residues. V dropped 1 base and J dropped 3 bases, with 12 bases sitting between them. Here the CDR3 reads CASSQVGVADYGYTF. CDR3 DNA: TGCGCCAGCAGCCAAGTGGGGGTTGCCGACTATGGCTACACCTTC.

The V gene is TRBV28, the J gene TRBJ1-5, with D uncertain. The V end lost 3 bases, the J end lost 0 bases, and 9 bases lay between the germline ends. This CDR3 comprises 15 residues. Per the germline V gene, CDR1 is MDHEN and CDR2 is SYDVKM. The CDR3 sequence is CASSFRVSSNQPQHF. The CDR3 nucleotides read TGTGCCAGCAGTTTTCGGGTTTCTAGCAATCAGCCCCAGCATTTT.

This clone showed up just once. The chain employs TRBV27 and TRBJ2-1, with TRBD2 matching over 8 bases. The CDR3 is 13 residues long. Germline V gene lookup returns CDR1 MNHEY and CDR2 SMNVEV (reference sequence). V shed 10 bases, J shed 3 bases, and the junction held 5 bases outside the gene matches. The CDR3 DNA reads TGTGCCACCCTAGCGGGTGACTACAATGAGCAGTTCTTC. Translation: CATLAGDYNEQFF.

The table lists this clone with a few counts. This CDR3 is also generated by other DNA sequences in the sample. The chain's CDR3 is CASSVGTSGSYEQYF. The CDR3 coding sequence is TGTGCCAGCAGCGTAGGGACTAGCGGCTCCTACGAGCAGTACTTC. The chain is built from TRBV9 and TRBJ2-7; 10 bases align to TRBD2. J was trimmed by 0 bases and V by 0 bases; bases with no gene match: 0. Germline loops: CDR1 SGDLS, CDR2 YYNGEE. The CDR3 totals 15 residues.

The rearrangement uses TRBV4-3 and TRBJ2-7; D gene ambiguous. Germline V gene data show CDR1 as LGHNA and CDR2 as YSLEER. The CDR3 has 15 residues. The V end was cut by 0 bases, the J end by 3 bases, with 12 bases between. In nucleotides, the CDR3 is TGCGCCAGCAGCCAAGATAATTCAGCTATCTACGAGCAGTACTTC. Amino acid sequence: CASSQDNSAIYEQYF.

The chain joins TRBV5-6 to TRBJ2-4, with D unresolved. CDR3 length: 12 amino acids. Germline lookup yields CDR1 SGHDT and CDR2 YYEEEE. Trimming left V 0 bases short and J 5 bases short, with 3 bases between. CDR3 sequence: CASSLAENIQYF. The CDR3 coding sequence is TGTGCCAGCAGCTTGGCAGAAAACATTCAGTACTTC.

The genes are TRBV15 and TRBJ1-3; D uncertain. CDR3 length equals 16 residues. Trimming left V 0 bases short and J 0 bases short, with 9 bases between. CDR1 and CDR2 from the germline V gene are LNHNV and YYDKDF (reference sequence). The CDR3 coding sequence is TGTGCCACCAGCAGAGATTTCTGGAGCTCTGGAAACACCATATATTTT. As protein: CATSRDFWSSGNTIYF.

The chain uses TRBV11-2 and TRBJ2-1; TRBD2 matches at 8 bases. V trimming: 0 bases; J trimming: 6 bases; junction bases outside the gene matches: 4. Germline V gene data show CDR1 as SGHAT and CDR2 as FQNNGV. CDR3 length: 15 amino acids. DNA for the CDR3: TGTGCCAGCAGCTTAGACCCGGGAGGGCTCAATGAGCAGTTCTTC. The encoded protein is CASSLDPGGLNEQFF.

CDR3 amino acids: CASPPGRRCNQPQHF. The CDR3 DNA follows: TGCGCCAGCCCCCCCGGCAGGCGGTGCAATCAGCCCCAGCATTTT. This chain links TRBV10-1 with TRBJ1-5; no reliable D call. The CDR3 runs to 15 residues. Germline V gene sequence: CDR1 WNHNN, CDR2 SYGVQD (reference sequence). V shed 8 bases and J shed 2 bases, with 16 bases lying between them.

The chain combines TRBV19 with TRBJ1-5; no definite D call. Between the trimmed V and J ends, which lost 0 bases and 6 bases, there was a span of 12 bases. Germline values: CDR1 LNHDA, CDR2 SQIVND (reference sequence). This CDR3 comprises 15 residues. CDR3 nucleotide sequence: TGTGCCAGTAGTATAGAGTGGGCCGGAGGTCAGCCCCAGCATTTT. Translation: CASSIEWAGGQPQHF.

Only one count was recorded for this clone. The chain joins TRBV13 to TRBJ2-7, with TRBD1 identical over 8 bases. Germline-derived CDR1 and CDR2 are PRHDT and FYEKMQ (reference sequence). The junction had 8 bases not matched to a gene; V was cut back by 5 bases and J by 2 bases. The CDR3 consists of 15 residues. The CDR3 here is CASSPRTGRTYEQYF. CDR3 nucleotides: TGTGCCAGCAGCCCCCGGACAGGGCGTACCTACGAGCAGTACTTC.

The rearrangement links TRBV13 to TRBJ2-5; D is unclear. The CDR3 has 12 residues. The ends were cut back, 5 bases at V and 3 bases at J, with 7 bases in the middle. Germline CDR1 PRHDT, CDR2 FYEKMQ (reference sequence). The CDR3 here is CASSQHEETQYF. CDR3 sequence (DNA): TGTGCCAGCAGCCAACATGAAGAGACCCAGTACTTC.

J is TRBJ2-7 and V is TRBV15; maybe TRBD2 (5 bases). Per germline, CDR1 LNHNV and CDR2 YYDKDF (reference sequence). The CDR3 runs 17 residues. Trimming shortened V by 3 bases and J by 2 bases, and 20 bases separated the two germline ends. CDR3 region: CATSSASGVLYTYEQYF. The CDR3 nucleotides are TGTGCCACCAGCAGTGCCAGCGGAGTTCTTTACACCTACGAGCAGTACTTC.

The chain has TRBV29-1 and TRBJ2-7, with D unclear. Trimming left V 4 bases short and J 4 bases short, with 5 bases between. The CDR3 totals 10 residues. CDR1 is SQVTM, CDR2 ANQGSEA, per germline. CDR3 nucleotide sequence: TGCAGCGTTGTGGATTACGAGCAGTACTTC. This encodes CSVVDYEQYF.

V gene TRBV28 combines with J gene TRBJ1-2; a possible D gene is TRBD1 (5 bases). This CDR3 has 13 amino acids. The germline V gene encodes CDR1 MDHEN and CDR2 SYDVKM. The ends were cut back, 7 bases at V and 3 bases at J, with 12 bases in the middle. The CDR3 DNA sequence: TGTGCCAGCACCGGGGGACGGGACTATGGCTACACCTTC. As protein: CASTGGRDYGYTF.

This chain connects TRBV15 to TRBJ1-2, with a weak D call TRBD1 (5 bases). The CDR3 contains 15 residues. Trimming shortened V by 3 bases and J by 10 bases, and 21 bases separated the two germline ends. The germline gives CDR1 LNHNV, CDR2 YYDKDF (reference sequence). This CDR3 is CATSRGVRDGFSYTF. The CDR3 region has the DNA TGTGCCACCAGCAGGGGGGTCCGGGACGGATTTTCCTACACCTTC.

V usage is TRBV2 and J usage is TRBJ2-2, with 8 bases identical to TRBD2. V shed 3 bases and J 3 bases; nucleotides not matched to a gene: 6. Germline CDR1 is SNHLY and CDR2 is FYNNEI. This CDR3 has 16 amino acids. The CDR3 DNA is TGTGCCAGCAGTGATTACGGGAGGGCCCACACCGGGGAGCTGTTTTTT. Translation gives CASSDYGRAHTGELFF. Filled out from reference TRBV2 and TRBJ2-2, the complete variable domain reads EPEVTQTPSHQVTQMGQEVILRCVPISNHLYFYWYRQILGQKVEFLVSFYNNEISEKSEIFDDQFSVERPDGSNFTLKIRSTKLEDSAMYFCASSDYGRAHTGELFFGEGSRLTVL.